This T cell receptor beta chain comes out of a study of T cells after somatic rescue of genetic block. TCRdb's copy holds only in-frame clones and misses some; the assay was immunoSEQ multiplex PCR. The sample consists of around 14,000 clones, just over 70% of them appearing once. CDR1 is SGHVS and CDR2 is FNYEAQ in the germline V gene. This CDR3 is built from 13 residues. The junction had 3 bases not matched to a gene; V was cut back by 5 bases and J by 4 bases. The origin of this receptor is a boy aged 10-17 years. V and J are TRBV7-6 and TRBJ1-1; TRBD1 matches at 8 bases. Sequenced sample: peripheral blood mononuclear cells (PBMCs). The CDR3 sequence is CASSRQGFTEAFF. The CDR3 region has the DNA TGTGCCAGCAGCCGACAGGGGTTCACTGAAGCTTTCTTT.